The 22 T cell receptor beta chains given below trace back to one sample, sequenced in a study of cytomegalovirus exposure and HLA in healthy donors. The PCR ran on 60 Vbeta and 13 Jbeta primers. The repertoire was sequenced with immunoSEQ multiplex PCR; TCRdb's copy has only in-frame clones and lacks some. The sample has under 100,000 clones; less than 75% are singletons. Material for sequencing was PBMCs. The receptors come from a woman aged 25 to 39 in good health and CMV-seropositive.

The rearrangement links TRBV5-1 to TRBJ2-7; D gene ambiguous. CDR3 length equals 14 residues. V lost 4 bases, J lost 0 bases, and 11 bases lay in between. Germline-derived CDR1 and CDR2 are SGHRS and YFSETQ. The CDR3, as DNA: TGCGCCAGCAGCCCGACACAGTACTCCTACGAGCAGTACTTC. This translates into CASSPTQYSYEQYF.

The CDR3 DNA reads TGTGCCAGCTCACACGGACAGGGGGGCCAGTACTTC. As protein: CASSHGQGGQYF. The rearrangement links TRBV18 to TRBJ2-5; 10 nucleotides align to TRBD1. With V trimmed by 4 bases and J by 10 bases, 3 bases remained unmatched. The CDR3 covers 12 residues. CDR1 and CDR2 (germline): KGHSH, LQKENI.

This chain uses TRBV7-3 with TRBJ1-1, with a possible D match to TRBD1 (5 bases). The germline V and J ends were trimmed by 5 bases and 4 bases, with 14 bases remaining between them. From germline, CDR1 is SGHTA and CDR2 FQGTGA. This CDR3 has 14 residues. The CDR3, as DNA: TGTGCCAGCAGCGGGGGGTCGGAGGGCACTGAAGCTTTCTTT. It specifies CASSGGSEGTEAFF.

The CDR3 nucleotides read TGTGCCAGCAGCTTTAGAAGACAGGGAAGGCCCACTGAAGCTTTCTTT. Translating gives CASSFRRQGRPTEAFF. The V and J genes are TRBV9 and TRBJ1-1; 7 nucleotides align to TRBD1. The CDR3 sequence is 16 residues long. The V segment lost 4 bases and the J segment 4 bases; nucleotides outside the gene matches: 13. Germline-derived CDR1 and CDR2 are SGDLS and YYNGEE.

The rearrangement uses TRBV28 and TRBJ1-4; no firm D call. The CDR3 runs 16 residues. Trimming removed 3 bases at V and 0 bases at J, with 11 bases between. Per germline, CDR1 MDHEN and CDR2 SYDVKM. Written as DNA, the CDR3 is TGTGCCAGCAGTTTGAGCGGGGAGGCAACTAATGAAAAACTGTTTTTT. It translates to CASSLSGEATNEKLFF. The whole variable domain, filled in from reference TRBV28 and TRBJ1-4, reads DVKVTQSSRYLVKRTGEKVFLECVQDMDHENMFWYRQDPGLGLRLIYFSYDVKMKEKGDIPEGYSVSREKKERFSLILESASTNQTSMYLCASSLSGEATNEKLFFGSGTQLSVL.

The chain recombines TRBV21-1 with TRBJ2-2; TRBD1 was called by the table and not checked on the DNA. TRBV21-1 is recorded as a pseudogene. The CDR3 totals 18 residues. CDR3 residues: CASSKVAETGIYAGELFF. The CDR3 nucleotides read TGTGCCAGCAGCAAAGTTGCCGAGACAGGGATTTACGCCGGGGAGCTGTTTTTT.

V usage is TRBV2 and J usage is TRBJ1-1, with D possibly TRBD1 on 6 matching bases. This CDR3 is built from 15 residues. Per germline, CDR1 SNHLY and CDR2 FYNNEI. Trimming left V 4 bases short and J 1 base short, with 13 bases between. The CDR3 bases are TGTGCCAGCAGTGGTGTGGGGGCGGCGAACACTGAAGCTTTCTTT. The encoded protein is CASSGVGAANTEAFF.

V gene TRBV29-1 combines with J gene TRBJ1-2; D call uncertain. Per germline, CDR1 SQVTM and CDR2 ANQGSEA. This CDR3 contains 12 residues. V lost 7 bases, J lost 3 bases, and 12 bases lay in between. DNA of the CDR3: TGCAGCGCACTTTCCCGAGACTATGGCTACACCTTC. Protein: CSALSRDYGYTF.

The chain combines TRBV19 with TRBJ1-2; 7 positions match TRBD1. This CDR3 has 15 residues. CDR1 and CDR2 from the germline V gene are LNHDA and SQIVND (reference sequence). Trimming removed 4 bases from V and 0 bases from J; junction bases left unmatched: 5. The CDR3 protein is CASSTGTVANYGYTF. The CDR3 DNA sequence: TGTGCCAGTAGTACCGGGACAGTAGCTAACTATGGCTACACCTTC.

This chain links TRBV4-1 with TRBJ1-1; unclear D gene. V lost 0 bases and J 3 bases, leaving 5 bases between the germline ends. The germline V gene encodes CDR1 MGHRA and CDR2 YSYEKL. This CDR3 is 13 amino acids long. CDR3 sequence reads: CASSQDLYTEAFF. CDR3 nucleotides: TGCGCCAGCAGCCAAGATCTTTACACTGAAGCTTTCTTT.

The V call is TRBV4-1, the J call TRBJ2-3; D possibly corresponds to TRBD2 (6 bases). Germline CDR1 reads MGHRA; CDR2 reads YSYEKL. V dropped 4 bases and J dropped 4 bases, with 15 bases sitting between them. The length of the CDR3 is 15 residues. CDR3 sequence: CASSPMELASDTQYF. The CDR3 nucleotides read TGCGCCAGCAGCCCAATGGAACTAGCTTCAGATACGCAGTATTTT.

The chain is built from TRBV7-3 and TRBJ2-4; 12 bases map to TRBD2. The germline V gene encodes CDR1 SGHTA and CDR2 FQGTGA. V shed 5 bases and J 9 bases; nucleotides not matched to a gene: 5. The CDR3 loop spans 14 amino acids. In DNA, the CDR3 is TGTGCCAGCAGCCCTAGCGGGGGGGCCAGCATTCAGTACTTC. It is translated as CASSPSGGASIQYF.

J is TRBJ1-2 and V is TRBV28, with D perhaps TRBD1 (5 bases). The CDR3 totals 13 residues. V dropped 5 bases and J dropped 4 bases, with 11 bases sitting between them. Germline lookup yields CDR1 MDHEN and CDR2 SYDVKM. CDR3 residues: CASSIDRTYGYTF. Here the CDR3 DNA reads TGTGCCAGCAGTATTGACAGAACCTATGGCTACACCTTC.

This clone was counted only a few times. The chain joins TRBV5-8 to TRBJ2-1; a weak D match, TRBD2 (7 bases). The CDR3 has 15 amino acids. V was clipped by 4 bases and J by 1 base, with 12 bases between them. Germline CDR1 is SGHTS and CDR2 is YDEGEE. This CDR3 reads CASSRGGGSYNEQFF. The DNA of the CDR3 is TGTGCCAGCAGCCGAGGGGGGGGATCCTACAATGAGCAGTTCTTC.

The CDR3, as DNA: TGCGCCAGCAGCTGGACAGGGGGAAGCTCCTACGAGCAGTACTTC. Protein product: CASSWTGGSSYEQYF. The genes are TRBV5-1 and TRBJ2-7; TRBD1 matches at 10 bases. Germline V lookup: CDR1 SGHRS, CDR2 YFSETQ. The CDR3 totals 15 residues. V lost 3 bases, J lost 0 bases, and 3 bases stayed unmatched.

This rearrangement joins TRBV7-9 to TRBJ1-4, with 7 bases identical to TRBD1. Germline V gene lookup returns CDR1 SEHNR and CDR2 FQNEAQ (reference sequence). Losses at the gene ends were 1 base for V and 3 bases for J; bases not matched to a gene: 5. The CDR3 contains 16 residues. This CDR3 reads CASSLGQGSANEKLFF. In nucleotides, the CDR3 is TGTGCCAGCAGCTTAGGACAGGGTTCGGCTAATGAAAAACTGTTTTTT.

This clone was detected only a few times. The chain uses TRBV7-2 and TRBJ2-1; 12 nucleotides line up with TRBD2. This CDR3 region has 20 residues. CDR1 is SGHTA, CDR2 FQGNSA, per germline. J gave up 0 bases and V 0 bases, and 9 bases lay outside the gene matches. CDR3 protein: CASSLALQTSGGSSYNEQFF. The DNA for the CDR3 is TGTGCCAGCAGCTTAGCGCTTCAGACTAGCGGGGGATCCTCCTACAATGAGCAGTTCTTC.

This clone was counted only a few times. The chain has TRBV11-3 and TRBJ2-2; a possible D gene is TRBD1 (6 bases). Germline CDR1 and CDR2: SGHNT and YENEEA. The CDR3 is 15 residues long. Trimming removed 6 bases at V and 0 bases at J, with 11 bases between. In nucleotides, the CDR3 is TGTGCCAGCAGTGTCGGGACAACGAACACCGGGGAGCTGTTTTTT. Protein product: CASSVGTTNTGELFF.

Concerning this clone: Other DNA sequences within the sample encode an identical CDR3. This sequence joins TRBV30 and TRBJ2-7, with TRBD2 matching 12 bases. V lost 0 bases to trimming and J lost 4 bases; unmatched junction nucleotides: 4. The CDR3 sequence is 15 residues long. Per the germline V gene, CDR1 is GTSNPN and CDR2 is SVGIG (reference sequence). The CDR3 bases are TGTGCCTGGAGTGTTGGACTAGCGGGATCATACGAGCAGTACTTC. Protein: CAWSVGLAGSYEQYF.

V usage is TRBV4-3 and J usage is TRBJ1-1; D is unresolved. The CDR3 is made up of 13 amino acids. Trimming left V 0 bases short and J 11 bases short, with 13 bases between. Germline assignment: CDR1 LGHNA and CDR2 YSLEER. The CDR3 here is CASSQDRRAGAFF. In DNA, the CDR3 is TGCGCCAGCAGCCAAGATCGAAGGGCGGGGGCTTTCTTT.

With respect to this clone: The sample holds other DNA sequences that translate to the same CDR3. The V call is TRBV5-1, the J call TRBJ2-7; D is perhaps TRBD2 (7 bases). Trimming shortened V by 0 bases and J by 2 bases, and 9 bases separated the two germline ends. Germline V lookup: CDR1 SGHRS, CDR2 YFSETQ. This CDR3 contains 14 residues. CDR3 loop: CASSLDGGPYEQYF. Here the CDR3 DNA reads TGCGCCAGCAGCTTGGACGGGGGGCCCTACGAGCAGTACTTC.

This rearrangement joins TRBV30 to TRBJ1-5, with D possibly being TRBD1 (5 bases). V was clipped by 7 bases and J by 0 bases, with 7 bases between them. Germline lookup yields CDR1 GTSNPN and CDR2 SVGIG (reference sequence). CDR3 length: 12 residues. The CDR3 nucleotides read TGTGCCTCAGGGTATAGCAATCAGCCCCAGCATTTT. Its protein product is CASGYSNQPQHF.